This T cell receptor (beta chain) was found in a study of persistence of HIV-infected CD4 T cells. About this clone itself: Its antigen is still unknown.

The libraries were made with immunoSEQ version 4 in survey mode. Generated by immunoSEQ multiplex PCR, the TCRdb table keeps only in-frame clones and is missing some. Among 44,000 or so clones, 80% to 95% were seen once, and the ten largest hold around 1.8%. Cells were stimulated nonspecifically with anti-CD3/anti-CD28 magnetic beads. Sorting selected CD4+ T cells upregulating both CD40 ligand and CD69. Undetectable plasma HIV-1 RNA below 50 copies/mL lasted at least 4 years. CD4+ T cell counts exceeded 400 cells/uL; CMV serology was positive. This material consisted of CD4+ T cells sorted from PBMCs after roughly 20-hour stimulation, taken from a patient who received antiretroviral therapy. The sequence was obtained from an adult man with HIV who was CMV-seropositive.

CDR3 DNA sequence: TGTGCCAGCAGCCCGGGACAGGGGGTCTACGAGCAGTACTTC. It yields the protein CASSPGQGVYEQYF. J is TRBJ2-7 and V is TRBV14, with 11 bases fitting TRBD1. CDR1 and CDR2 (germline): SGHDN, FVKESK. The CDR3 contains 14 residues. Trimming at V came to 4 bases and at J to 3 bases, leaving 2 bases not matched to a gene. The variable domain in full, with the rest retrieved from reference TRBV14 and TRBJ2-7, is EAGVTQFPSHSVIEKGQTVTLRCDPISGHDNLYWYRRVMGKEIKFLLHFVKESKQDESGMPNNRFLAERTGGTYSTLKVQPAELEDSGVYFCASSPGQGVYEQYFGPGTRLTVT.